This entry is about one T cell receptor (beta chain). Its antigen is still unknown. The source of the sample is a study of cytomegalovirus exposure and HLA in healthy donors. General study findings and limits: It was shown in a later analysis that HLA-associated TCR beta chains were more clonally expanded than other, equally common chains.

The J segment lost 1 base and the V segment lost 3 bases, leaving 5 bases of the junction unmatched. The germline V gene encodes CDR1 MNHNY and CDR2 SVGAGI (reference sequence). The CDR3 is 16 residues long. The PCR contained 60 Vbeta and 13 Jbeta primers. Measured with immunoSEQ multiplex PCR; TCRdb has only the in-frame clones, and not every one. The repertoire holds under 150,000 clones, with 70% to 85% as singletons. The genes are TRBV6-6 and TRBJ2-2, with TRBD1 matching over 7 bases. This TCR came from a woman aged 18-35 years in good health and CMV-seronegative. Sample: PBMCs. In DNA form, the CDR3 reads TGTGCCAGCAGTTATACTCGGACAGGGAACACCGGGGAGCTGTTTTTT. Its translation is CASSYTRTGNTGELFF.